A selection of T cell receptor beta chains follows, all from one sample in a study of metastatic and nonmetastatic thyroid tumors. With MiXCR, TCRdb called clones anew from the PCR reads. The sample has roughly 48,000 clones, around 20% seen once; the top ten hold approximately 3.6%. Sequencing was carried out using blood. All receptors derive from a male donor with papillary thyroid cancer or a benign thyroid nodule (not recorded which). Some clones in this sample may be carry-over from other donors' samples. Both conserved end residues are part of each CDR3. D genes are given only for firm matches. Only some rows state a clone size, as once, few, many or a class for expanded clones.

j_call: TRBJ1-5; d_call: TRBD1; v_call: TRBV2; clone_size: -; cdr3_nt: TGTGCCAGCAGTGAAAGGAGACAGGGTGTGGGTAGCAATCAGCCCCAGCATTTT; cdr3_aa: CASSERRQGVGSNQPQHF
j_call: TRBJ2-7; d_call: TRBD2; v_call: TRBV7-2; clone_size: many; cdr3_nt: TGTGCCAGCAGCGTGGGACTATCCTACGAGCAGTACTTC; cdr3_aa: CASSVGLSYEQYF
j_call: TRBJ2-7; d_call: -; v_call: TRBV30; clone_size: -; cdr3_nt: TGTGCCTGGAGCCGAGGGAGCTACGAGCAGTACTTC; cdr3_aa: CAWSRGSYEQYF
j_call: TRBJ1-2; d_call: -; v_call: TRBV19; clone_size: few; cdr3_nt: TGTGCCAGTAGTATGGGTCGTCGGCAGGCCTATGGCTACACCTTC; cdr3_aa: CASSMGRRQAYGYTF
j_call: TRBJ2-1; d_call: TRBD1; v_call: TRBV12-5; clone_size: many; cdr3_nt: TGTGCTAGTCACCTACAGGGGGCTCCCTACAATGAGCAGTTCTTC; cdr3_aa: CASHLQGAPYNEQFF
j_call: TRBJ2-2; d_call: -; v_call: TRBV5-5; clone_size: many; cdr3_nt: TGTGCCAGCAGCTCCCGCCGGTTGGACACCGGGGAGCTGTTTTTT; cdr3_aa: CASSSRRLDTGELFF
j_call: TRBJ2-3; d_call: TRBD1; v_call: TRBV3-1; clone_size: -; cdr3_nt: TGTGCCAGCAGCCAGGGGACAGGGGGCATCGATACGCAGTATTTT; cdr3_aa: CASSQGTGGIDTQYF
j_call: TRBJ1-5; d_call: -; v_call: TRBV27; clone_size: many; cdr3_nt: TGTGCCAGCAGTTTAAGAGGTGGGGATCAGCCCCAGCATTTT; cdr3_aa: CASSLRGGDQPQHF
j_call: TRBJ1-5; d_call: TRBD1; v_call: TRBV28; clone_size: -; cdr3_nt: TGTGCCAGCAGCCTAGGGACAGGGAATCAGCCCCAGCATTTT; cdr3_aa: CASSLGTGNQPQHF
j_call: TRBJ2-3; d_call: -; v_call: TRBV15; clone_size: few; cdr3_nt: TGTGCCACCAGCTTAGCGGAGCCCACAGATACGCAGTATTTT; cdr3_aa: CATSLAEPTDTQYF
j_call: TRBJ2-6; d_call: -; v_call: TRBV19; clone_size: -; cdr3_nt: TGTGCCAGTAGTATAGCTGGGGGCTCTGGGGCCAACGTCCTGACTTTC; cdr3_aa: CASSIAGGSGANVLTF
j_call: TRBJ1-3; d_call: -; v_call: TRBV10-1; clone_size: many; cdr3_nt: TGCGCCAGCAGTGAGAAGAGATACTCTGGAAACACCATATATTTT; cdr3_aa: CASSEKRYSGNTIYF
j_call: TRBJ2-1; d_call: -; v_call: TRBV10-3; clone_size: few; cdr3_nt: TGTGCCATCAGTGAGTCGGGGGATTCCTACAATGAGCAGTTCTTC; cdr3_aa: CAISESGDSYNEQFF
j_call: TRBJ1-6; d_call: -; v_call: TRBV12-3/TRBV12-4; clone_size: -; cdr3_nt: TGTGCCAGCAGTTTAGTAGGACCACCCCTCCACTTT; cdr3_aa: CASSLVGPPLHF
j_call: TRBJ1-5; d_call: -; v_call: TRBV20-1; clone_size: once; cdr3_nt: TGCAGTGCTAGAGCCCCGGGGGCTAATCAGGCCCAGCATTTT; cdr3_aa: CSARAPGANQAQHF
j_call: TRBJ2-1; d_call: -; v_call: TRBV6-1; clone_size: many; cdr3_nt: TGTGCCAGCAGCAAGGCCAGGTCTGTCCGCGGTGAGCAGTTCTTC; cdr3_aa: CASSKARSVRGEQFF
j_call: TRBJ1-4; d_call: -; v_call: TRBV2; clone_size: many; cdr3_nt: TGTGCCAGCAGATGGACGGCCGTCGGTGAAAAACTGTTTTTT; cdr3_aa: CASRWTAVGEKLFF
j_call: TRBJ2-5; d_call: -; v_call: TRBV15; clone_size: few; cdr3_nt: TGTGCCACCAGCGTGTTTGCCGGGGAGACCCAGTACTTC; cdr3_aa: CATSVFAGETQYF
j_call: TRBJ1-3; d_call: -; v_call: TRBV6-1; clone_size: few; cdr3_nt: TGTGCCGGGGGTCCGTGGCAGGTCGGAAACACCATATATTTT; cdr3_aa: CAGGPWQVGNTIYF
j_call: TRBJ2-3; d_call: -; v_call: TRBV3-1; clone_size: -; cdr3_nt: TGTGCCAGCAGGGTGGAAGACACAGATACGCAGTATTTT; cdr3_aa: CASRVEDTDTQYF
j_call: TRBJ1-5; d_call: TRBD1; v_call: TRBV19; clone_size: many; cdr3_nt: TGTGCCAGTAGTATTGGCGGCAGGGGGAATCAGCCCCAGCATTTT; cdr3_aa: CASSIGGRGNQPQHF
j_call: TRBJ2-3; d_call: TRBD1; v_call: TRBV5-1; clone_size: -; cdr3_nt: TGCGCCAGCAGCTTGACAGGGGAGGATACGCAGTATTTT; cdr3_aa: CASSLTGEDTQYF
j_call: TRBJ2-5; d_call: TRBD2; v_call: TRBV25-1; clone_size: -; cdr3_nt: TGTCCCTCGGGGGGGCAGTTTGGGACGGAGACCCAGTACTTC; cdr3_aa: CPSGGQFGTETQYF
j_call: TRBJ1-2; d_call: -; v_call: TRBV11-2; clone_size: -; cdr3_nt: TGCGCCAGCAGCCAAGACAGGAAACACGGCTACACCTTC; cdr3_aa: CASSQDRKHGYTF
j_call: TRBJ1-5; d_call: TRBD1; v_call: TRBV30; clone_size: -; cdr3_nt: TGTGCCTGGAGTCTCGGACAGGGTCACCAGCCCCAGCATTTT; cdr3_aa: CAWSLGQGHQPQHF
j_call: TRBJ1-1; d_call: -; v_call: TRBV6-1; clone_size: few; cdr3_nt: TGTGCCAGCACCCCCGGAGGGCTGGGCACTGAAGCTTTCTTT; cdr3_aa: CASTPGGLGTEAFF
j_call: TRBJ2-3; d_call: TRBD2; v_call: TRBV5-1; clone_size: -; cdr3_nt: TGCGCCAGCAGCTGGTGGGGGACTAGCGGGACCTACACAGATACGCAGTATTTT; cdr3_aa: CASSWWGTSGTYTDTQYF
j_call: TRBJ2-3; d_call: -; v_call: TRBV6-1; clone_size: few; cdr3_nt: TGTGCCAGCAGTGACCTGCTCGGTAGGTGCACAGATACGCAGTATTTT; cdr3_aa: CASSDLLGRCTDTQYF
j_call: TRBJ2-6; d_call: -; v_call: TRBV12-3/TRBV12-4; clone_size: many; cdr3_nt: TGTGCCAGCACCCCGGGGGACTCATCTGGGGCCAACGTCCTGACTTTC; cdr3_aa: CASTPGDSSGANVLTF